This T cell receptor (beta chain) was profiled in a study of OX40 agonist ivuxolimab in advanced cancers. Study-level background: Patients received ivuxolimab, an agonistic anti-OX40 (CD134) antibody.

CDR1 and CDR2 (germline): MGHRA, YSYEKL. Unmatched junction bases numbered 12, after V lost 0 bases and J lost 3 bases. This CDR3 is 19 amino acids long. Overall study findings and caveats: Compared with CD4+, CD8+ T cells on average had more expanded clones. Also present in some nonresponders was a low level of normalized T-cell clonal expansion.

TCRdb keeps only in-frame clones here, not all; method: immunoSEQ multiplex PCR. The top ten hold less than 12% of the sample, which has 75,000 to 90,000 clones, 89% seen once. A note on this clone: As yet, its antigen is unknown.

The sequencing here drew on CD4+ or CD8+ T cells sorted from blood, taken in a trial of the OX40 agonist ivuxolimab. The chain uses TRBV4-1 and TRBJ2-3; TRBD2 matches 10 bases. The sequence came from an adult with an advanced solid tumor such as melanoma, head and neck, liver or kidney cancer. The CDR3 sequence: CASSQEGAGGPSGTDTQYF. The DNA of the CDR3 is TGCGCCAGCAGCCAAGAAGGAGCGGGAGGGCCATCCGGGACAGATACGCAGTATTTT.